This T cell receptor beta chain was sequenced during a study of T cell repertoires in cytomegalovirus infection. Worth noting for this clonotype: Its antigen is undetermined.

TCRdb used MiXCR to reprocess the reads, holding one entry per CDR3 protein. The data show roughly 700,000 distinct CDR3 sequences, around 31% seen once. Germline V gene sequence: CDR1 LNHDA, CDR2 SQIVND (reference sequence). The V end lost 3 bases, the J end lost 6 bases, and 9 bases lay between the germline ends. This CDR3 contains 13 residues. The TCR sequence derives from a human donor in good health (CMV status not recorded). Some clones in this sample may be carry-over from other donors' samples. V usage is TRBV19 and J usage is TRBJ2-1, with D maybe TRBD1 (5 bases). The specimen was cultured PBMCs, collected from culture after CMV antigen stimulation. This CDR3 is CASSIRQFNEQFF. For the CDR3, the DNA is TGTGCCAGTAGTATCCGACAGTTCAATGAGCAGTTCTTC.